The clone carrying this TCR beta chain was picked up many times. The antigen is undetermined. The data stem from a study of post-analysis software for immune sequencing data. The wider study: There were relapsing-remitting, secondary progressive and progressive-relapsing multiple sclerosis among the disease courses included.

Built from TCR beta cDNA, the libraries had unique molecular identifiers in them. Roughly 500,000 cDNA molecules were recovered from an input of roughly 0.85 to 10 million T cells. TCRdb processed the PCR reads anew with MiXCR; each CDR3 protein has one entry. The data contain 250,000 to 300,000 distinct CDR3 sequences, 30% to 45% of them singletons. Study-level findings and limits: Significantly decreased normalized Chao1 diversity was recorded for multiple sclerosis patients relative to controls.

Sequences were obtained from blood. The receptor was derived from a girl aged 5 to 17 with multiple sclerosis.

The CDR3 bases are TGTGCCATACCGGGACAGGGGGCCAATGGCTACACCTTC. Protein sequence: CAIPGQGANGYTF. The chain couples TRBV10-3 to TRBJ1-2; TRBD1 aligns across 12 bases. Germline V gene data show CDR1 as ENHRY and CDR2 as SYGVKD. The CDR3 is 13 residues long. The V and J ends lost 9 bases and 6 bases, in that order; junction bases with no gene match: 5.